This T cell receptor beta chain was observed in a study of blood T cell repertoires in COVID-19. In the source study's methods: The assay estimated nucleated cells by amplifying reference gene primers. Only in-frame clones appear in the TCRdb table, and some are missing; sequencing was by immunoSEQ multiplex PCR. V, J and clone size were drawn from that table, and D and trimming were deduced from the DNA. The sample consists of 200,000 to 250,000 clones, about 87% of them appearing once. Clinical histories supplied by participants themselves formed the basis of cohort assignment. This sequence was found in a young woman who had recovered from COVID-19. Sequenced sample: PBMCs or T cells enriched from blood (not recorded which).

As DNA, the CDR3 is TGTGCCAGCAGTGCCGGGACAGCCTACGAGCAGTACTTC. Translated: CASSAGTAYEQYF. The chain recombines TRBV12-3 or TRBV12-4 with TRBJ2-7, with 7 bases fitting TRBD1. CDR3 length: 13 residues. The V and J ends lost 5 bases and 2 bases, in that order; junction bases with no gene match: 3.